This T cell receptor (beta chain) was documented in a study of T cell repertoires in cytomegalovirus infection. Across the study: CMV infection together with matching HLA type was indicated by public TCR beta signatures. General observations from the study: What dominated the ex vivo response were HLA-C-restricted CMV-specific TCR beta clonotypes.

To note about this clonotype: What it binds is not known.

The CDR3 sequence is 15 residues long. The V and J ends lost 0 bases and 1 base respectively, with 7 bases between them. Germline loops: CDR1 SNHLY, CDR2 FYNNEI. TCRdb reanalysed the reads using MiXCR and keeps one entry per CDR3 protein. The table lists around 71,000 distinct CDR3 sequences, roughly 22% of them singletons. This TCR was recovered from a human donor in good health (CMV status not recorded). Some clones in this sample may be carry-over from other donors' samples. The source material was CD8+ T cells from cultured PBMCs, sampled from culture after CMV antigen stimulation. The gene calls are TRBV2 and TRBJ1-5; D unclear. The CDR3 is CASSEASVSNQPQHF. The DNA for the CDR3 is TGTGCCAGCAGTGAAGCCAGTGTCAGCAATCAGCCCCAGCATTTT. The whole variable domain, remainder taken from reference TRBV2 and TRBJ1-5, is EPEVTQTPSHQVTQMGQEVILRCVPISNHLYFYWYRQILGQKVEFLVSFYNNEISEKSEIFDDQFSVERPDGSNFTLKIRSTKLEDSAMYFCASSEASVSNQPQHFGDGTRLSIL.